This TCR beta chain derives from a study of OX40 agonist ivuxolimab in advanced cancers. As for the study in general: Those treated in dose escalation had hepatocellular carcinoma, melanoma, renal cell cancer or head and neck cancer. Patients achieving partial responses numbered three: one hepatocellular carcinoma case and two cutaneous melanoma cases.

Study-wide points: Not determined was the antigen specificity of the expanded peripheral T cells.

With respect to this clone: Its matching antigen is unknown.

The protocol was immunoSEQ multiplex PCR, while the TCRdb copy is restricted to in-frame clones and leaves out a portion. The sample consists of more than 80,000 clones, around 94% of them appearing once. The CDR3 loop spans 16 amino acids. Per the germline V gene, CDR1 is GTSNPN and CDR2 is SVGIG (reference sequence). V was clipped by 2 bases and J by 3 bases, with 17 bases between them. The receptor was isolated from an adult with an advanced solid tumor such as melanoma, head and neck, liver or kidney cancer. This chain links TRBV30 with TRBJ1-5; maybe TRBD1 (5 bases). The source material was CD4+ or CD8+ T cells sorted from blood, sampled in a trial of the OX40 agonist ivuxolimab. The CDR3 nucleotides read TGTGCCTGGAGTTCTCGCAGGGTTGGGATCAATCAGCCCCAGCATTTT. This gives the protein CAWSSRRVGINQPQHF.